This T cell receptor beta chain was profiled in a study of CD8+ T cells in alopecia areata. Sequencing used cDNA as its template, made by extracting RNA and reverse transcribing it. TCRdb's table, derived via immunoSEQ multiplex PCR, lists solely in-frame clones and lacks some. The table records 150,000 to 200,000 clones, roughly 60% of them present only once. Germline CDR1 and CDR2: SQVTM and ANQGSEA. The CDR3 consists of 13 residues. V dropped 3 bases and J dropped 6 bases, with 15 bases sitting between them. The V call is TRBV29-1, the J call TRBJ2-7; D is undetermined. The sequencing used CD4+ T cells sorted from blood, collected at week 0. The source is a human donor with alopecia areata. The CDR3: CSVENQRLGEQYF. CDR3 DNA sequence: TGCAGCGTTGAGAACCAACGTCTAGGCGAGCAGTACTTC.